This T cell receptor (beta chain) was identified during a study of cytomegalovirus exposure and HLA in healthy donors. Study background: About 79% of a few hundred genotyped donors fell in the Caucasian-associated ancestry cluster. Study outcomes and limitations: What a later analysis reportedly showed was that an Asian-associated ancestry cluster had fewer N-insertions than the approximately 700-donor mean.

Notes on this clone: The antigen is not known.

Amplification used 60 Vbeta primers and 13 Jbeta primers. Sequencing used immunoSEQ multiplex PCR; TCRdb keeps in-frame clones, though not all of them. The sample shows 150,000 to 200,000 clones, around 81% of them seen only once. V shed 5 bases and J 5 bases; nucleotides not matched to a gene: 7. Germline CDR1 is SGHRS and CDR2 is YFSETQ. The CDR3 totals 15 residues. V and J are TRBV5-1 and TRBJ2-5; TRBD2 aligns across 12 bases. Sequencing input: PBMCs. The clonotype originates from a man younger than 45 in good health and CMV-seronegative. In nucleotides, the CDR3 is TGCGCCAGCAGACCTGGACTAGCGGGATTGGAGACCCAGTACTTC. Translated, it gives CASRPGLAGLETQYF.